This entry lists 27 T cell receptor beta chains sequenced from one sample in a study of shared clonotypes between healthy human individuals. The repertoire was sequenced with immunoSEQ multiplex PCR; TCRdb's copy has only in-frame clones and lacks some. The data contain under 600,000 clones, more than 95% of them seen just once; the ten biggest clones take up 0.045% to 0.07%. Sequencing used naive CD4+ T cells sorted from blood. Subset described: CD45RA+ positively selected. The receptors originated from a woman aged 25-40 years in good health.

The rearrangement joins TRBV5-1 to TRBJ2-2, with 14 bases fitting TRBD2. The CDR3 runs to 21 residues. V lost 0 bases, J lost 2 bases, and 12 bases stayed unmatched. Germline V CDR1 and CDR2: SGHRS, YFSETQ. CDR3 loop: CASSLALKTSGRAPNTGELFF. For the CDR3, the DNA is TGCGCCAGCAGCTTGGCCCTCAAGACTAGCGGGAGGGCCCCAAACACCGGGGAGCTGTTTTTT.

This clone was found once. The chain links TRBV6-6 to TRBJ2-7; 8 bases fit TRBD1. The CDR3 extends over 14 amino acids. The germline CDR1 and CDR2 sequences are MNHNY and SVGAGI (reference sequence). Trimming at V came to 10 bases and at J to 3 bases, leaving 11 bases not matched to a gene. In DNA form, the CDR3 reads TGTGCCACCACAAACAACAGGGGGTTCTACGAGCAGTACTTC. It specifies CATTNNRGFYEQYF.

V is TRBV10-3 and J is TRBJ2-7; D gene ambiguous. The CDR3 runs to 13 residues. Trimming shortened V by 0 bases and J by 1 base, and 4 bases separated the two germline ends. Germline V lookup: CDR1 ENHRY, CDR2 SYGVKD. CDR3 sequence: CAISESVSYEQYF. DNA for the CDR3: TGTGCCATCAGTGAGTCCGTATCCTACGAGCAGTACTTC.

The rearrangement joins TRBV2 to TRBJ1-2; 9 positions match TRBD1. V shed 6 bases and J 8 bases; nucleotides not matched to a gene: 13. CDR1 and CDR2 (germline): SNHLY, FYNNEI. The length of the CDR3 is 15 residues. CDR3 sequence: CASRGQGTILGGYTF. The CDR3 nucleotides read TGTGCCAGCAGGGGACAGGGTACTATCCTAGGCGGCTACACCTTC.

Concerning this clone itself: Other DNA sequences within the sample encode an identical CDR3. The rearrangement links TRBV5-1 to TRBJ1-1; 8 bases are a match to TRBD1. V trimming: 3 bases; J trimming: 4 bases; junction bases outside the gene matches: 2. This CDR3 has 13 residues. Germline V gene lookup returns CDR1 SGHRS and CDR2 YFSETQ. The CDR3 sequence is CASSSTGGTEAFF. CDR3 nucleotide sequence: TGCGCCAGCAGCTCAACAGGGGGCACTGAAGCTTTCTTT. The whole variable domain, filled in from reference TRBV5-1 and TRBJ1-1, reads KAGVTQTPRYLIKTRGQQVTLSCSPISGHRSVSWYQQTPGQGLQFLFEYFSETQRNKGNFPGRFSGRQFSNSRSEMNVSTLELGDSALYLCASSSTGGTEAFFGQGTRLTVV.

The V and J genes are TRBV9 and TRBJ2-1; D is possibly TRBD1 (7 bases). Deletions cut 1 base from V and 2 bases from J, with 16 bases between. The CDR3 sequence is 17 residues long. Germline CDR1 is SGDLS and CDR2 is YYNGEE. CDR3 bases: TGTGCCAGCAGCGTACAGCAGGGGGGACCTGCCTACAATGAGCAGTTCTTC. Protein: CASSVQQGGPAYNEQFF. Variable domain in full (rest from reference TRBV9 and TRBJ2-1): DSGVTQTPKHLITATGQRVTLRCSPRSGDLSVYWYQQSLDQGLQFLIQYYNGEERAKGNILERFSAQQFPDLHSELNLSSLELGDSALYFCASSVQQGGPAYNEQFFGPGTRLTVL.

The gene calls are TRBV6-1 and TRBJ2-7; TRBD2 agrees at 11 bases. This CDR3 region has 17 residues. Germline V CDR1 and CDR2: MNHNS, SASEGT. Unmatched junction bases numbered 8, after V lost 2 bases and J lost 2 bases. CDR3 protein: CASSERMGTSGTYEQYF. CDR3 coding DNA: TGTGCCAGCAGTGAACGGATGGGGACTAGCGGTACCTACGAGCAGTACTTC.

Concerning this clone itself: Other DNA sequences in the same sample also yield this CDR3. The CDR3 sequence: CASSFRETQYF. The CDR3 DNA reads TGTGCCAGCAGCTTCAGAGAGACCCAGTACTTC. The J gene is TRBJ2-5, the V gene TRBV5-6; D not certain. V lost 2 bases to trimming and J lost 4 bases, with 3 bases between them. Per germline, CDR1 SGHDT and CDR2 YYEEEE. The CDR3 runs 11 residues.

CDR3 amino acids: CASSLGTSGRHEQFF. For the CDR3, the DNA is TGTGCCAGCAGCTTAGGGACTAGCGGGAGGCATGAGCAGTTCTTC. The rearrangement joins TRBV7-3 to TRBJ2-1; 15 bases map to TRBD2. This CDR3 contains 15 residues. Germline CDR1 reads SGHTA; CDR2 reads FQGTGA. Trimming took 2 bases from V and 8 from J; bases not matched to a gene: 1.

This clone was seen just once. V is TRBV4-2 and J is TRBJ1-5; D perhaps matches TRBD1 (5 bases). The CDR3 loop spans 15 amino acids. CDR1 and CDR2 (germline): LGHNA, YNFKEQ. The V end lost 3 bases, the J end lost 1 base, and 10 bases lay between the germline ends. CDR3 sequence (DNA): TGTGCCAGCAGCCAGCTGCAGGGCAGCAATCAGCCCCAGCATTTT. Residues: CASSQLQGSNQPQHF.

This chain joins TRBV5-8 and TRBJ2-7, with TRBD2 as a possible D gene (5 bases). Germline V gives CDR1 SGHTS, CDR2 YDEGEE. This CDR3 comprises 14 residues. Trimming stripped 1 base from V and 6 bases from J, with 14 bases between. CDR3 region: CASSLRASGSEQYF. The CDR3 DNA reads TGTGCCAGCAGCTTGCGGGCTTCGGGAAGCGAGCAGTACTTC.

The V gene is TRBV6-6, the J gene TRBJ1-4; 7 nucleotides agree with TRBD1. In germline, CDR1 is MNHNY, CDR2 SVGAGI (reference sequence). The CDR3 contains 14 residues. Trimming at V came to 3 bases and at J to 3 bases, leaving 1 base not matched to a gene. Here the CDR3 DNA reads TGTGCCAGCAGTTATCAGGGGGCTAATGAAAAACTGTTTTTT. Its translation: CASSYQGANEKLFF.

A remark on this clone: Other DNA sequences in the sample encode the same CDR3. The rearrangement uses TRBV5-1 and TRBJ1-4; no clear D. The CDR3 totals 14 residues. Looked up from germline, CDR1 is SGHRS and CDR2 is YFSETQ. Trimming took 3 bases from V and 0 from J, leaving 6 bases between them. CDR3 region: CASSYGATNEKLFF. The CDR3 DNA is TGCGCCAGCAGCTACGGGGCAACTAATGAAAAACTGTTTTTT.

The chain has TRBV11-2 and TRBJ2-7; tentative D call: TRBD1 (6 bases). The germline V gene encodes CDR1 SGHAT and CDR2 FQNNGV. V was shortened by 1 base and J by 2 bases, with 21 bases between the two germline ends. The CDR3 runs to 18 residues. The CDR3 DNA sequence: TGTGCCAGCAGCTTAGCCCCTTCCATAACAGGGATACCCTACGAGCAGTACTTC. Its translation: CASSLAPSITGIPYEQYF.

The CDR3 protein is CASSPRAEKETQYF. The CDR3 bases are TGTGCCAGCTCACCACGGGCGGAGAAAGAGACCCAGTACTTC. V gene TRBV18 combines with J gene TRBJ2-5, with unresolved D. The V end was cut by 1 base, the J end by 3 bases, with 9 bases between. Germline loops: CDR1 KGHSH, CDR2 LQKENI. The CDR3 length is 14 residues.

The rearrangement links TRBV19 to TRBJ2-7; D is possibly TRBD2 (6 bases). V lost 1 base and J lost 0, with 10 bases in between. The CDR3 loop spans 15 amino acids. The germline gives CDR1 LNHDA, CDR2 SQIVND (reference sequence). DNA of the CDR3: TGTGCCAGTAGTATAGTCGGCGGGGACTCCTACGAGCAGTACTTC. Translated, it gives CASSIVGGDSYEQYF.

The V gene is TRBV19, the J gene TRBJ1-5; D unclear. CDR1 is LNHDA, CDR2 SQIVND, per germline (reference sequence). V was trimmed by 5 bases and J by 0 bases, leaving 11 bases between them. CDR3 length equals 15 residues. CDR3 sequence reads: CASSFSQYSNQPQHF. Here the CDR3 DNA reads TGTGCCAGTAGTTTTAGCCAGTATAGCAATCAGCCCCAGCATTTT.

V and J are TRBV10-2 and TRBJ1-1; 11 positions agree with TRBD1. CDR3 length equals 15 residues. V shed 6 bases, J shed 3 bases, and the junction held 6 bases outside the gene matches. The germline CDR1 and CDR2 sequences are WSHSY and SAAADI. The CDR3 spells CASRRGQGADTEAFF. CDR3 coding DNA: TGCGCCAGCAGACGAGGACAGGGGGCGGACACTGAAGCTTTCTTT.

Only one count was recorded for this clone. The CDR3 region is CASSLDRGDGQYF. For the CDR3, the DNA is TGCGCCAGCAGCTTGGACAGGGGAGACGGGCAGTACTTC. The chain recombines TRBV5-1 with TRBJ2-7; 7 bases line up with TRBD1. The CDR3 is made up of 13 amino acids. Germline V lookup: CDR1 SGHRS, CDR2 YFSETQ. V dropped 0 bases and J dropped 9; count of bases not matched to a gene: 6. Based on the CDR3 plus reference TRBV5-1 and TRBJ2-7, the full variable domain is KAGVTQTPRYLIKTRGQQVTLSCSPISGHRSVSWYQQTPGQGLQFLFEYFSETQRNKGNFPGRFSGRQFSNSRSEMNVSTLELGDSALYLCASSLDRGDGQYFGPGTRLTVT.

The rearrangement uses TRBV7-9 and TRBJ2-3, with TRBD2 matching 11 bases. J was trimmed by 5 bases and V by 5 bases; bases with no gene match: 6. Germline CDR1 and CDR2: SEHNR and FQNEAQ (reference sequence). This CDR3 region has 15 residues. This chain's CDR3 is CASSALAGVVDTQYF. CDR3 in DNA: TGTGCCAGCAGCGCACTAGCGGGAGTTGTAGATACGCAGTATTTT.

The rearrangement links TRBV5-1 to TRBJ2-5; 10 bases fit TRBD2. V was pared by 4 bases and J by 3 bases, with 3 bases of the junction left unmatched. CDR3 size: 14 residues. Germline V gene sequence: CDR1 SGHRS, CDR2 YFSETQ. CDR3 loop: CASSSLAGEETQYF. CDR3 DNA sequence: TGCGCCAGCAGCAGTCTAGCGGGAGAAGAGACCCAGTACTTC.

The rearrangement uses TRBV4-1 and TRBJ2-2; 9 nucleotides agree with TRBD1. V dropped 0 bases and J dropped 7; count of bases not matched to a gene: 15. The V gene's germline CDR1 is MGHRA and CDR2 YSYEKL. The CDR3 totals 19 residues. CDR3 loop: CASSQDIIGGQGYGGELFF. Here the CDR3 DNA reads TGCGCCAGCAGCCAAGATATTATCGGAGGACAGGGGTATGGCGGGGAGCTGTTTTTT.

This chain connects TRBV4-2 to TRBJ2-7, with D perhaps being TRBD1 or TRBD2 (6 bases each). This CDR3 is 15 amino acids long. The germline V gene encodes CDR1 LGHNA and CDR2 YNFKEQ. V gave up 1 base and J gave up 2 bases, with 12 bases separating them. This chain's CDR3 is CASSQGGGPPYEQYF. The CDR3 region has the DNA TGTGCCAGCAGCCAAGGAGGGGGGCCCCCCTACGAGCAGTACTTC.

The V call is TRBV27, the J call TRBJ2-7; possible D gene TRBD2, 5 bases. V was clipped by 2 bases and J by 5 bases, with 16 bases between them. The CDR3 is made up of 15 amino acids. Looked up from germline, CDR1 is MNHEY and CDR2 is SMNVEV (reference sequence). CDR3 nucleotide sequence: TGTGCCAGCAGTTTAGCTTCGGGGATACTGAACGAGCAGTACTTC. This codes for CASSLASGILNEQYF.

The rearrangement uses TRBV27 and TRBJ1-2; weak D call: TRBD1 (5 bases). Trimming shortened V by 7 bases and J by 2 bases, and 20 bases separated the two germline ends. The CDR3 contains 16 residues. Germline loops: CDR1 MNHEY, CDR2 SMNVEV (reference sequence). The DNA for the CDR3 is TGTGCCAGCACACCCACGTCGGGGGGGGGAAACTATGGCTACACCTTC. This gives the protein CASTPTSGGGNYGYTF.

The chain recombines TRBV7-8 with TRBJ1-4, with 8 bases identical to TRBD1. Germline CDR1 reads SGHVS; CDR2 reads FQNEAQ. V shed 1 base and J 10 bases; nucleotides not matched to a gene: 5. The CDR3 is made up of 14 amino acids. The CDR3 sequence: CASSLGQGKGKLFF. DNA for the CDR3: TGTGCCAGCAGCTTAGGACAGGGGAAGGGAAAACTGTTTTTT.

The chain uses TRBV7-6 and TRBJ2-3; possibly TRBD1 for D (6 bases). V was pared by 4 bases and J by 2 bases, with 7 bases between. The CDR3 length is 13 residues. The germline CDR1 and CDR2 sequences are SGHVS and FNYEAQ. The CDR3 is CASSSGATDTQYF. The CDR3, as DNA: TGTGCCAGCAGCTCAGGGGCCACAGATACGCAGTATTTT.